The clone carrying this TCR beta chain was seen once. Its specificity is not known. This CDR3 is built from 15 residues. CDR1 and CDR2 from the germline V gene are GTSNPN and SVGIG (reference sequence). Between the trimmed V and J ends, which lost 3 bases and 7 bases, there was a span of 21 bases. Use of 60 Vbeta and 13 Jbeta primers characterized the PCR. This table comes from immunoSEQ multiplex PCR, and its TCRdb copy is limited to in-frame clones, with some not included. The sample lists 300,000 or so clones, around four fifths occurring once. This specimen comes from a study of cytomegalovirus exposure and HLA in healthy donors. In the study overall: For the approximately 360 genotyped donors, more than 80% fell within the Caucasian-associated ancestry cluster.

General study points: HLA allele associations emerged for roughly 17,000 TCR beta sequences in a later analysis, at 0.05 false discovery rate. Roughly uniform depth of sequencing across donors was assumed in presence/absence analyses.

The chain employs TRBV30 and TRBJ1-2; D might be TRBD1 (5 bases). This sequence originates from a woman between 40 and 50 years old in good health and CMV-seropositive. The sample consisted of PBMCs. This chain's CDR3 is CAWSRNRTPDTGYTF. CDR3 coding DNA: TGTGCCTGGAGCCGAAACAGGACCCCGGATACTGGCTACACCTTC.